Below, 6 T cell receptor beta chains from the same sample are listed, as sequenced in a study of blood T cell repertoires in COVID-19. Data came from immunoSEQ multiplex PCR; TCRdb stores just in-frame clones and leaves some out. The sample holds 150,000 to 200,000 clones, 80% to 90% seen once. Sequenced: peripheral blood. The source is a man aged 55 to 69 with acute or convalescent COVID-19.

V usage is TRBV19 and J usage is TRBJ2-6; tentative D call: TRBD2 (5 bases). From germline, CDR1 is LNHDA and CDR2 SQIVND (reference sequence). The CDR3 length is 15 residues. V lost 6 bases and J lost 0, with 9 bases in between. In DNA, the CDR3 is TGTGCCAGTAGGACACTAGACTCTGGGGCCAACGTCCTGACTTTC. It codes for CASRTLDSGANVLTF.

This clone was recorded once. The J gene is TRBJ2-1, the V gene TRBV2; 9 bases are shared with TRBD2. The germline gives CDR1 SNHLY, CDR2 FYNNEI. The CDR3 length is 17 residues. V lost 3 bases to trimming and J lost 5 bases; unmatched junction nucleotides: 11. The CDR3 spells CASSEGTSREINNEQFF. The DNA for the CDR3 is TGTGCCAGCAGTGAGGGGACTAGCAGAGAAATTAACAATGAGCAGTTCTTC.

This clone was seen a handful of times. The V call is TRBV5-6, the J call TRBJ2-1, with TRBD2 matching 10 bases. V was clipped by 7 bases and J by 6 bases; unmatched bases: 10. Germline V gene lookup returns CDR1 SGHDT and CDR2 YYEEEE. There are 15 residues in the CDR3. The CDR3 nucleotides are TGTGCCAGCTCTTCCCTAGCGGGAGATAGCAATGAGCAGTTCTTC. This sequence encodes CASSSLAGDSNEQFF.

The rearrangement links TRBV29-1 to TRBJ2-5; 9 bases line up with TRBD1. V gave up 3 bases and J gave up 4 bases; unmatched junction bases: 9. Germline V gene lookup returns CDR1 SQVTM and CDR2 ANQGSEA. The CDR3 has 15 residues. The DNA of the CDR3 is TGCAGCGTTGATTCTACAGGGGGCCTGCGAGAGACCCAGTACTTC. The encoded protein is CSVDSTGGLRETQYF. Full variable domain (missing parts from reference TRBV29-1 and TRBJ2-5): SAVISQKPSRDICQRGTSLTIQCQVDSQVTMMFWYRQQPGQSLTLIATANQGSEATYESGFVIDKFPISRPNLTFSTLTVSNMSPEDSSIYLCSVDSTGGLRETQYFGPGTRLLVL.

The rearrangement links TRBV30 to TRBJ2-2, with D possibly being TRBD2 (6 bases). The length of the CDR3 is 15 residues. Germline-derived CDR1 and CDR2 are GTSNPN and SVGIG (reference sequence). V dropped 3 bases and J dropped 5 bases, with 16 bases sitting between them. The DNA for the CDR3 is TGTGCCTGGAGCTTGTGGGAGGCCGGGACCGGGGAGCTGTTTTTT. Translation: CAWSLWEAGTGELFF.

The rearrangement links TRBV7-9 to TRBJ1-6, with a tentative D call TRBD1 (5 bases). The CDR3 totals 15 residues. V was shortened by 3 bases and J by 2 bases, with 8 bases between the two germline ends. Germline CDR1 reads SEHNR; CDR2 reads FQNEAQ (reference sequence). CDR3 amino acids: CASSFTGPYNSPLHF. The CDR3 DNA reads TGTGCCAGCAGCTTTACAGGTCCCTATAATTCACCCCTCCACTTT.